A single sample is the source of the 32 T cell receptor beta chains below, sequenced in a study of T cell responses to AZD1222 COVID-19 vaccine. Sequencing used immunoSEQ multiplex PCR; TCRdb keeps in-frame clones, though not all of them. The data show 95,000 to 150,000 clones, approximately 92% seen once. The starting material was peripheral blood, obtained on day 0 of AZD1222 vaccination. Every receptor here comes from an adult in good health.

This chain links TRBV5-6 with TRBJ2-7; possibly TRBD1 or TRBD2 for D (5 bases each). CDR3 length: 17 residues. V was clipped by 0 bases and J by 2 bases, with 18 bases between them. Germline V gene sequence: CDR1 SGHDT, CDR2 YYEEEE. In nucleotides, the CDR3 is TGTGCCAGCAGCTTGGTGTCAGCAGGGTTGGGAGCCTACGAGCAGTACTTC. Residues: CASSLVSAGLGAYEQYF.

At least ten counts were recorded for this clone. This chain links TRBV10-3 with TRBJ2-3, with 8 bases identical to TRBD1. CDR3 size: 16 residues. The ends lost 4 bases at V and 3 bases at J; junction bases unmatched: 9. Germline assignment: CDR1 ENHRY and CDR2 SYGVKD. The chain's CDR3 is CAISAQDRDRTDTQYF. In nucleotides, the CDR3 is TGTGCCATCAGTGCCCAGGACAGGGATCGAACAGATACGCAGTATTTT.

The rearrangement uses TRBV14 and TRBJ1-6; D is ambiguous. The CDR3 has 13 amino acids. CDR1 and CDR2 (germline): SGHDN, FVKESK. Trimming shortened V by 0 bases and J by 6 bases, and 3 bases separated the two germline ends. The CDR3 spells CASSQDLNSPLHF. The CDR3 bases are TGTGCCAGCAGCCAAGATCTTAATTCACCCCTCCACTTT.

The CDR3 sequence is CASTSGPNNEQFF. CDR3 bases: TGTGCCAGCACCTCTGGACCTAACAATGAGCAGTTCTTC. This chain uses TRBV5-6 with TRBJ2-1; D ambiguous. In germline, CDR1 is SGHDT, CDR2 YYEEEE. V was trimmed by 6 bases and J by 5 bases, leaving 12 bases between them. The CDR3 has 13 residues.

The chain joins TRBV27 to TRBJ2-1; the match to TRBD1 covers 9 bases. The CDR3 runs 13 residues. After removal of 8 bases from V and 8 bases from J, the junction contained 7 bases not matched to a gene. Germline V gives CDR1 MNHEY, CDR2 SMNVEV (reference sequence). In DNA, the CDR3 is TGTGCCAGCTGGGGACAGGGTCAATATGAGCAGTTCTTC. Translation gives CASWGQGQYEQFF.

V gene TRBV19 combines with J gene TRBJ1-2, with 7 bases fitting TRBD1. Germline V lookup: CDR1 LNHDA, CDR2 SQIVND (reference sequence). Trimming at V came to 9 bases and at J to 7 bases, leaving 17 bases not matched to a gene. The CDR3 totals 15 residues. CDR3 nucleotide sequence: TGTGCCAGCGCTCCAAGCGGGGCCCCAGGGGGTGGCTACACCTTC. It is translated as CASAPSGAPGGGYTF.

The V call is TRBV28, the J call TRBJ1-6; possibly TRBD1 for D (5 bases). Trimming stripped 10 bases from V and 8 bases from J, with 18 bases between. The CDR3 has 14 amino acids. Germline assignment: CDR1 MDHEN and CDR2 SYDVKM. The CDR3 is CATPYRGAYSPLHF. The CDR3 DNA reads TGTGCCACCCCCTACCGGGGCGCTTATTCACCCCTCCACTTT.

J is TRBJ1-1 and V is TRBV28; D perhaps matches TRBD1 (6 bases). V was clipped by 9 bases and J by 2 bases, with 13 bases between them. Per the germline V gene, CDR1 is MDHEN and CDR2 is SYDVKM. The CDR3 length is 13 residues. The CDR3 is CASTGFGNTEAFF. In DNA, the CDR3 is TGTGCCAGTACAGGGTTCGGCAACACTGAAGCTTTCTTT.

V is TRBV27 and J is TRBJ2-3; TRBD2 might be the D (5 bases). The CDR3 extends over 15 amino acids. Trimming removed 4 bases from V and 5 bases from J, with 16 bases in between. Germline assignment: CDR1 MNHEY and CDR2 SMNVEV (reference sequence). The CDR3 is CASSSRPLRGDTQYF. The CDR3 nucleotides are TGTGCCAGCAGTTCCCGGCCGCTCCGGGGAGATACGCAGTATTTT.

The chain links TRBV6-2 or TRBV6-3 to TRBJ1-1, with D perhaps TRBD1 (6 bases). The V end was cut by 4 bases, the J end by 4 bases, with 7 bases between. The germline gives CDR1 MNHEY, CDR2 SVGEGT. The CDR3 is made up of 12 amino acids. CDR3 residues: CASSWGLTEAFF. The CDR3 coding sequence is TGTGCCAGCAGTTGGGGGCTCACTGAAGCTTTCTTT.

J is TRBJ2-1 and V is TRBV18, with D unresolved. The CDR3 sequence is 12 residues long. V lost 6 bases to trimming and J lost 8 bases, with 11 bases between them. The germline gives CDR1 KGHSH, CDR2 LQKENI. DNA of the CDR3: TGTGCCAGCTCCCCCTTCGCCGATGAGCAGTTCTTC. Its translation: CASSPFADEQFF.

The CDR3, as DNA: TGTGCCAGTAGTATTATGCCGAACACTGAAGCTTTCTTT. Translation gives CASSIMPNTEAFF. The rearrangement uses TRBV19 and TRBJ1-1, with D unclear. This CDR3 is 13 amino acids long. Germline V gene sequence: CDR1 LNHDA, CDR2 SQIVND (reference sequence). The V end lost 3 bases, the J end lost 1 base, and 6 bases lay between the germline ends.

Concerning this clone: The sample contains more than one DNA sequence encoding this CDR3. This sequence joins TRBV20-1 and TRBJ1-2; D remains ambiguous. The germline gives CDR1 DFQATT, CDR2 SNEGSKA (reference sequence). The ends were cut back, 1 base at V and 6 bases at J, with 3 bases in the middle. The CDR3 has 10 amino acids. CDR3 in DNA: TGCAGTGCTAGAGGCGATGGCTACACCTTC. Its translation is CSARGDGYTF.

V usage is TRBV5-5 and J usage is TRBJ2-3, with D hard to call. Germline V gene sequence: CDR1 SGHKS, CDR2 YYEKEE (reference sequence). Trimming took 0 bases from V and 0 from J, leaving 11 bases between them. The CDR3 has 16 residues. The CDR3 loop reads CASSLETQTSTDTQYF. The CDR3 DNA reads TGTGCCAGCAGCTTGGAGACTCAGACTAGCACAGATACGCAGTATTTT. Full variable domain (missing parts from reference TRBV5-5 and TRBJ2-3): DAGVTQSPTHLIKTRGQQVTLRCSPISGHKSVSWYQQVLGQGPQFIFQYYEKEERGRGNFPDRFSARQFPNYSSELNVNALLLGDSALYLCASSLETQTSTDTQYFGPGTRLTVL.

CDR3 in DNA: TGTGCCAGCAGCCCCACGGGAAGTAGCAATCAGCCCCAGCATTTT. It translates to CASSPTGSSNQPQHF. This sequence joins TRBV7-2 and TRBJ1-5, with no clear D. Germline V gives CDR1 SGHTA, CDR2 FQGNSA. This CDR3 contains 15 residues. V lost 5 bases and J 0 bases, leaving 11 bases between the germline ends.

The V gene is TRBV5-4, the J gene TRBJ1-4; tentative D call: TRBD1 (5 bases). Germline V gene sequence: CDR1 SGHNT, CDR2 YYREEE (reference sequence). The CDR3 loop spans 16 amino acids. V lost 0 bases and J 1 base, leaving 10 bases between the germline ends. The CDR3 sequence is CASSLVGDGTNEKLFF. CDR3 bases: TGTGCCAGCAGCTTGGTGGGGGATGGAACTAATGAAAAACTGTTTTTT.

The chain joins TRBV19 to TRBJ1-2; possible D gene TRBD1, 5 bases. The germline V gene encodes CDR1 LNHDA and CDR2 SQIVND (reference sequence). This CDR3 has 13 amino acids. The V end lost 6 bases, the J end lost 5 bases, and 13 bases lay between the germline ends. CDR3 sequence: CASSPGTQYGYTF. CDR3 sequence (DNA): TGTGCCAGTAGCCCCGGGACGCAGTATGGCTACACCTTC.

The CDR3 is CASSLGAGGVAGANVLTF. The CDR3 nucleotides read TGTGCCAGCAGCTTAGGGGCGGGAGGTGTAGCTGGGGCCAACGTCCTGACTTTC. This chain connects TRBV7-3 to TRBJ2-6; 8 bases match TRBD2. The length of the CDR3 is 18 residues. Per the germline V gene, CDR1 is SGHTA and CDR2 is FQGTGA. Trimming took 2 bases from V and 2 from J; bases not matched to a gene: 8.

The chain employs TRBV9 and TRBJ2-2; no reliable D call. Trimming stripped 4 bases from V and 7 bases from J, with 5 bases between. This CDR3 comprises 11 residues. The V gene's germline CDR1 is SGDLS and CDR2 YYNGEE. The CDR3: CASSRYGELFF. Written as DNA, the CDR3 is TGTGCCAGCAGCCGGTACGGGGAGCTGTTTTTT.

This clone was detected once. The CDR3 region is CASSVRTSGQGYEQYF. The CDR3 nucleotides read TGTGCCAGCAGCGTCAGAACTAGCGGGCAAGGCTACGAGCAGTACTTC. This chain links TRBV7-6 with TRBJ2-7, with 9 positions matching TRBD2. Germline trimming cut 5 bases from V and 3 bases from J; bases unmatched to any gene: 11. The CDR3 is 16 residues long. Germline CDR1 is SGHVS and CDR2 is FNYEAQ.

V gene TRBV7-3 combines with J gene TRBJ2-5; no clear D gene. The CDR3 totals 13 residues. Germline CDR1 reads SGHTA; CDR2 reads FQGTGA. V was trimmed by 5 bases and J by 2 bases, leaving 9 bases between them. This chain's CDR3 is CASSPPGQETQYF. CDR3 nucleotides: TGTGCCAGCAGCCCTCCCGGGCAAGAGACCCAGTACTTC.

The chain uses TRBV5-6 and TRBJ2-3, with 13 positions matching TRBD2. With V trimmed by 4 bases and J by 2 bases, 7 bases remained unmatched. CDR1 is SGHDT and CDR2 is YYEEEE in the germline V gene. The CDR3 loop spans 17 amino acids. The DNA for the CDR3 is TGTGCCAGCAGCCGACAACTAGCGGGGGGGAACACAGATACGCAGTATTTT. Translation: CASSRQLAGGNTDTQYF. Drawing the rest from reference TRBV5-6 and TRBJ2-3, the complete variable domain is DAGVTQSPTHLIKTRGQQVTLRCSPKSGHDTVSWYQQALGQGPQFIFQYYEEEERQRGNFPDRFSGHQFPNYSSELNVNALLLGDSALYLCASSRQLAGGNTDTQYFGPGTRLTVL.

The chain couples TRBV3-1 (or the pseudogene TRBV3-2) to TRBJ2-5; maybe TRBD1 (5 bases). The CDR3 length is 17 residues. With 0 bases removed from V and 5 bases from J, the gap between germline ends came to 19 bases. Germline CDR1 is LGHDT and CDR2 is YNNKEL (reference sequence). As DNA, the CDR3 is TGTGCCAGCAGCCAAGATAAGGGGCCGGTGGGTCTGGAGACCCAGTACTTC. Its protein product is CASSQDKGPVGLETQYF.

J is TRBJ1-1 and V is TRBV25-1; D gene uncertain. Trimming removed 1 base from V and 4 bases from J, with 16 bases in between. Looked up from germline, CDR1 is MGHDK and CDR2 is SYGVNS. The CDR3 has 16 amino acids. CDR3 residues: CASSESLHSVGTEAFF. CDR3 sequence (DNA): TGTGCCAGCAGTGAATCCCTACACAGTGTCGGCACTGAAGCTTTCTTT.

The chain links TRBV28 to TRBJ2-3; D ambiguous. V was trimmed by 4 bases and J by 9 bases, leaving 8 bases between them. The V gene's germline CDR1 is MDHEN and CDR2 SYDVKM. The CDR3 spans 11 residues. CDR3 sequence reads: CASSSKFTQYF. The CDR3 DNA is TGTGCCAGCAGTTCAAAGTTCACGCAGTATTTT.

The rearrangement links TRBV7-3 to TRBJ2-6, with D hard to call. The CDR3 extends over 15 amino acids. The ends were cut back, 5 bases at V and 1 base at J, with 9 bases in the middle. Per the germline V gene, CDR1 is SGHTA and CDR2 is FQGTGA. The CDR3 DNA reads TGTGCCAGCAGCCGTGACATTTCTGGGGCCAACGTCCTGACTTTC. It yields the protein CASSRDISGANVLTF.

This chain connects TRBV5-4 to TRBJ2-7, with D perhaps matching TRBD2 (5 bases). V gave up 2 bases and J gave up 3 bases, with 9 bases separating them. The CDR3 runs 13 residues. Germline CDR1 and CDR2: SGHNT and YYREEE (reference sequence). Here the CDR3 reads CASSFGTSYEQYF. DNA of the CDR3: TGTGCCAGCAGCTTTGGCACTAGCTACGAGCAGTACTTC.

The V call is TRBV6-1, the J call TRBJ2-7; TRBD2 matches 9 bases. This CDR3 is built from 15 residues. V gave up 3 bases and J gave up 2 bases; unmatched junction bases: 5. CDR1 is MNHNS, CDR2 SASEGT, per germline. CDR3 nucleotide sequence: TGTGCCAGCAGTGACGTTGCGGGGGGGACCTACGAGCAGTACTTC. Translated, it gives CASSDVAGGTYEQYF.

This sequence joins TRBV6-1 and TRBJ1-1; unclear D gene. The CDR3 spans 17 residues. V lost 3 bases, J lost 1 base, and 18 bases lay in between. Germline lookup yields CDR1 MNHNS and CDR2 SASEGT. The CDR3 spells CASSDRSRSTANTEAFF. CDR3 bases: TGTGCCAGCAGTGACAGATCGAGGTCTACTGCGAACACTGAAGCTTTCTTT.

The chain uses TRBV28 and TRBJ1-5; no reliable D call. The V gene lost 1 base and the J gene lost 7 bases, with 5 bases spanning the gap. The CDR3 runs 12 residues. Germline CDR1 reads MDHEN; CDR2 reads SYDVKM. CDR3 protein: CASSLFRQPQHF. CDR3 nucleotide sequence: TGTGCCAGCAGTTTATTCCGACAGCCCCAGCATTTT.

The J gene is TRBJ1-5, the V gene TRBV6-5; D remains ambiguous. V lost 0 bases to trimming and J lost 6 bases, with 12 bases between them. This CDR3 comprises 15 residues. Germline-derived CDR1 and CDR2 are MNHEY and SVGAGI. The CDR3 reads CASSYSKAPGQPQHF. The CDR3 bases are TGTGCCAGCAGTTACTCCAAAGCCCCAGGTCAGCCCCAGCATTTT.

The chain employs TRBV5-6 and TRBJ1-2; D gene unclear. Germline assignment: CDR1 SGHDT and CDR2 YYEEEE. V gave up 1 base and J gave up 2 bases, with 12 bases separating them. The CDR3 totals 15 residues. For the CDR3, the DNA is TGTGCCAGCAGCTTGACTCAACACTGGAACTATGGCTACACCTTC. Amino acid sequence: CASSLTQHWNYGYTF.